In its sample, the clone carrying this T cell receptor beta chain was seen a few times. Its antigen remains unidentified. These data originate in a study of blood T cells in healthy people across ages. Findings and caveats of the study: Long-lived donors had more naive CD4+ cells and higher diversity than aged donors. There was a strong correlation between TCR beta diversity and naive T cell percentage.

It was with a sample-barcoded 5' primer and a J-beta primer mix that a second PCR of about 6 to 11 cycles was run. One entry per CDR3 protein, called by TCRdb with MiXCR from the 5' RACE reads. The sample shows approximately 1,700,000 distinct CDR3 sequences, 30% to 40% of them seen only once. There are 13 residues in the CDR3. Germline CDR1 reads KGHDR; CDR2 reads SFDVKD. Germline trimming cut 4 bases from V and 8 bases from J; bases unmatched to any gene: 5. The specimen was blood. The clonotype was recovered from a human donor in good health. The rearrangement uses TRBV24-1 and TRBJ2-5; 8 bases agree with TRBD2. CDR3 loop: CATSDRAGVTQYF. The CDR3, as DNA: TGTGCCACCAGTGACCGAGCGGGGGTCACCCAGTACTTC.